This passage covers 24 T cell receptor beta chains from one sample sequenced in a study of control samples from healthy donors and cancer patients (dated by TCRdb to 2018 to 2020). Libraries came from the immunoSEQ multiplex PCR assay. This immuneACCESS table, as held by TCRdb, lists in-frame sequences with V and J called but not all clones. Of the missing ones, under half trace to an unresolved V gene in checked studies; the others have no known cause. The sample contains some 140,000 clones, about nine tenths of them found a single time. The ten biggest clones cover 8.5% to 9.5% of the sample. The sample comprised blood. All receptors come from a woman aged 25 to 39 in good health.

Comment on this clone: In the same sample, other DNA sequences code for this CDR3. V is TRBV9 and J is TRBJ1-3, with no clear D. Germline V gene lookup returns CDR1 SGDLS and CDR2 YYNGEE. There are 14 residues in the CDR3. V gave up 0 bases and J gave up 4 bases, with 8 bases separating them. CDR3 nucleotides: TGTGCCAGCAGCGTAGGAGGCCCCGGAAACACCATATATTTT. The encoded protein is CASSVGGPGNTIYF.

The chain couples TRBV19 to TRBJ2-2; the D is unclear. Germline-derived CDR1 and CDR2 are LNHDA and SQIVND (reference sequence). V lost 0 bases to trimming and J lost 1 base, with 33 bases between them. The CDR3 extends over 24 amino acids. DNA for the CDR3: TGTGCCAGTAGTATAGATTACGGCTATTTTCCACAAACTTCCAACGACAAGAACACCGGGGAGCTGTTTTTT. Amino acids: CASSIDYGYFPQTSNDKNTGELFF.

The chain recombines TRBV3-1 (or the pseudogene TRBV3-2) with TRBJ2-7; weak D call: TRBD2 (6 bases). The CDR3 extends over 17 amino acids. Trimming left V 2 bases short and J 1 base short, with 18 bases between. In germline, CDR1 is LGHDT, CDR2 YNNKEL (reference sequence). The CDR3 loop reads CASSQSPRWDSSYEQYF. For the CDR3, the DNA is TGTGCCAGCAGCCAATCCCCCCGATGGGACTCGTCCTACGAGCAGTACTTC.

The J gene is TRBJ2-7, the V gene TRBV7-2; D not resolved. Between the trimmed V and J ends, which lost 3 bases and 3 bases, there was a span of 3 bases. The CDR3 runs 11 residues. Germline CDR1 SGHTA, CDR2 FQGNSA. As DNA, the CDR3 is TGTGCCAGCAGCTTTTTCTACGAGCAGTACTTC. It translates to CASSFFYEQYF.

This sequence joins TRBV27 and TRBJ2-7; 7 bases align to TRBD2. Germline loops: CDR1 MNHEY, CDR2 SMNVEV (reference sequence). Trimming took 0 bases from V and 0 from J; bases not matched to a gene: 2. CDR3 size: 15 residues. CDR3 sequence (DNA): TGTGCCAGCAGTTTATCCCTAGCGGTCTCCTACGAGCAGTACTTC. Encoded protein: CASSLSLAVSYEQYF.

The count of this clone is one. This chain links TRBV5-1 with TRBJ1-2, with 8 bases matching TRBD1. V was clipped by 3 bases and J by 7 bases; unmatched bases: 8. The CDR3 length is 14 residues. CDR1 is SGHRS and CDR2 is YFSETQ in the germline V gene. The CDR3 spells CASSSGTGSAGYTF. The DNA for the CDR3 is TGCGCCAGCAGCTCCGGGACAGGCTCCGCTGGCTACACCTTC.

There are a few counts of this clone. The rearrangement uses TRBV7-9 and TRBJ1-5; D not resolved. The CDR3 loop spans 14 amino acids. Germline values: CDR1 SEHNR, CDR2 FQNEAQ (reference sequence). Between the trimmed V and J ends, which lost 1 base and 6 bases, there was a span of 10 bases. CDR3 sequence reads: CASSLDSGPQPQHF. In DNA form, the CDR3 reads TGTGCCAGCAGCTTAGATTCGGGCCCTCAGCCCCAGCATTTT.

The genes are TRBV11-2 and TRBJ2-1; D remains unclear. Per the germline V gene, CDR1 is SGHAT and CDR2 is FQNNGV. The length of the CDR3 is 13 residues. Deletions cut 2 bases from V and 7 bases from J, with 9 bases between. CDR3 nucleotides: TGTGCCAGCAGCTTAAAGTCCGGGAATGAGCAGTTCTTC. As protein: CASSLKSGNEQFF.

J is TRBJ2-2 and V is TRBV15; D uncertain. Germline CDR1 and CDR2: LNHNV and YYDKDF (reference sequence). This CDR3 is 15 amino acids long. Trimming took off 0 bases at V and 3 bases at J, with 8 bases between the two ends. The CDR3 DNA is TGTGCCACCAGCAGAGATCCCTTATACACCGGGGAGCTGTTTTTT. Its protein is CATSRDPLYTGELFF.

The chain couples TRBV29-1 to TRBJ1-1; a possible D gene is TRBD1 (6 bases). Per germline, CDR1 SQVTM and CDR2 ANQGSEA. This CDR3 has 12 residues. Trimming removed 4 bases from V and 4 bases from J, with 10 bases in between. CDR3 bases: TGCAGCGTTGTTCAGGGGAGCACTGAAGCTTTCTTT. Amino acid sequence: CSVVQGSTEAFF.

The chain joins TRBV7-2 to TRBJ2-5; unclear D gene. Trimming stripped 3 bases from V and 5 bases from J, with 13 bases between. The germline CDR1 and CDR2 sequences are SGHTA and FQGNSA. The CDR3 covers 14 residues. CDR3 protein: CASSFRAGQETQYF. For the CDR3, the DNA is TGTGCCAGCAGCTTTAGGGCCGGGCAGGAGACCCAGTACTTC. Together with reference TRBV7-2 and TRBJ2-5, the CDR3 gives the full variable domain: GAGVSQSPSNKVTEKGKDVELRCDPISGHTALYWYRQSLGQGLEFLIYFQGNSAPDKSGLPSDRFSAERTGGSVSTLTIQRTQQEDSAVYLCASSFRAGQETQYFGPGTRLLVL.

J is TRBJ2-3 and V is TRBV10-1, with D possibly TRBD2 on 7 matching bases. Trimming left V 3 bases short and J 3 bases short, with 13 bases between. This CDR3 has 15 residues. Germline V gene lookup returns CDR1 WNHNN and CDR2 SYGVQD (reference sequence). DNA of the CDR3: TGCGCCAGCAGTGACGGGGGGCAAGCGACAGATACGCAGTATTTT. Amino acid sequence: CASSDGGQATDTQYF.

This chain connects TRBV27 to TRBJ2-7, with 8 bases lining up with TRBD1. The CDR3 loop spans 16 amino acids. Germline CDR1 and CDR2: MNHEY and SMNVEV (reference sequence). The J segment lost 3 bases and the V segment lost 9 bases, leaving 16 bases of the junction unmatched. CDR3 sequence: CASTSSGTGFLYEQYF. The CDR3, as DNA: TGTGCCAGTACCTCATCCGGGACAGGTTTCCTCTACGAGCAGTACTTC.

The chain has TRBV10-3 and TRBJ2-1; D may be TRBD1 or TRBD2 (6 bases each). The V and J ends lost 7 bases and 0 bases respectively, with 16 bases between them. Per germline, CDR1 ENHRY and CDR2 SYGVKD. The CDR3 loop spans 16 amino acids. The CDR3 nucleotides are TGTGCCATCACAGGGGACCCCGGGAGCTCCTACAATGAGCAGTTCTTC. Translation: CAITGDPGSSYNEQFF.

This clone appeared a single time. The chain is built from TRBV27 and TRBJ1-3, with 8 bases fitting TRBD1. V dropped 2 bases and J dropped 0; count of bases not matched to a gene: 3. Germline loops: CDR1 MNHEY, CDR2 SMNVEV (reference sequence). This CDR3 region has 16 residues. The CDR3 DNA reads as TGTGCCAGCAGTTTAGGGACAGGACTCTCTGGAAACACCATATATTTT. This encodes CASSLGTGLSGNTIYF.

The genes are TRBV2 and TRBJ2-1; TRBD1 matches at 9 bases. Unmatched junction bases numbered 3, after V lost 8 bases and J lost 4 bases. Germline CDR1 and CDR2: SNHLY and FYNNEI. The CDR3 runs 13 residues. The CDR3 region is CASGQGPYNEQFF. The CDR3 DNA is TGTGCCAGCGGACAGGGGCCTTACAATGAGCAGTTCTTC.

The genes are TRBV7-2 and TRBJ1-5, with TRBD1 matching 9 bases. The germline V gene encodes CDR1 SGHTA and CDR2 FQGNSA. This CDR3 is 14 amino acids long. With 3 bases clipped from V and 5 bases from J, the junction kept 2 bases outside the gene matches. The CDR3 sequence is CASSLDRGHQPQHF. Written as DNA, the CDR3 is TGTGCCAGCAGCTTGGACAGGGGCCATCAGCCCCAGCATTTT.

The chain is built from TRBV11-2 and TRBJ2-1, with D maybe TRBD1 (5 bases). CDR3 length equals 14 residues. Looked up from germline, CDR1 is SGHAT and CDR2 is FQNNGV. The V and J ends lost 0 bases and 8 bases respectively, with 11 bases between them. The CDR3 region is CASSLDLGAHEQFF. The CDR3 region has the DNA TGTGCCAGCAGCTTAGATCTAGGGGCCCATGAGCAGTTCTTC.

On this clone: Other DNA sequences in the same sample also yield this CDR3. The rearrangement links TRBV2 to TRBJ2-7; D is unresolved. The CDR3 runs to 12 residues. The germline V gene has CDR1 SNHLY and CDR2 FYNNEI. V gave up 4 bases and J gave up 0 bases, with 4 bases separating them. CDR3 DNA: TGTGCCAGCAGTGGGCTCTCCTACGAGCAGTACTTC. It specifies CASSGLSYEQYF.

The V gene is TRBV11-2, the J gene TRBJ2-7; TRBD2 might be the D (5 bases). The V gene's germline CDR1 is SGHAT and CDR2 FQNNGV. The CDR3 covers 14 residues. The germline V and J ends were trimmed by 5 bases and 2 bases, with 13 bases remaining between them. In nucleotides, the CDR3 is TGTGCCAGCAGCCAACAGCGGAGCGCCTACGAGCAGTACTTC. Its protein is CASSQQRSAYEQYF.

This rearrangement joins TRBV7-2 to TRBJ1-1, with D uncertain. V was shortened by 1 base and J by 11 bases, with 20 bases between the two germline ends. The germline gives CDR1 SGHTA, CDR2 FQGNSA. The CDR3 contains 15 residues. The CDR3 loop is CASSLESASGSSAFF. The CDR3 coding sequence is TGTGCCAGCAGCTTAGAAAGCGCCTCCGGGTCTAGTGCTTTCTTT.

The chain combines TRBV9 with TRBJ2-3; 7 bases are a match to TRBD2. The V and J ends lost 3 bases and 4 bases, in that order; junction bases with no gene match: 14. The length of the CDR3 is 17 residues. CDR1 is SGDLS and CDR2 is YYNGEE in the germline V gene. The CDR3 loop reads CASSGRVASGRSDTQYF. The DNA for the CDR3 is TGTGCCAGCAGCGGCAGGGTGGCTAGCGGTCGATCAGATACGCAGTATTTT.

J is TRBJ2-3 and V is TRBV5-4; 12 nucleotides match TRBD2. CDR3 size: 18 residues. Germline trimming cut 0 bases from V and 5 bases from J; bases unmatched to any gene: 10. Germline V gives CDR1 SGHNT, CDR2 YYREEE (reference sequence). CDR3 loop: CASSLGLAGEGVGDTQYF. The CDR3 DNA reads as TGTGCCAGCAGCTTGGGACTAGCGGGAGAGGGTGTCGGAGATACGCAGTATTTT.

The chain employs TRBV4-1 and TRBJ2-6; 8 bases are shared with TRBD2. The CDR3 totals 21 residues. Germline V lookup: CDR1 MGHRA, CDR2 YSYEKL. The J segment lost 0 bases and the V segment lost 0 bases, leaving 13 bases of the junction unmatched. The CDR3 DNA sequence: TGCGCCAGCAGCCAAGAACCCGGGGGACCAGCGGGAGACTCTGGGGCCAACGTCCTGACTTTC. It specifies CASSQEPGGPAGDSGANVLTF.